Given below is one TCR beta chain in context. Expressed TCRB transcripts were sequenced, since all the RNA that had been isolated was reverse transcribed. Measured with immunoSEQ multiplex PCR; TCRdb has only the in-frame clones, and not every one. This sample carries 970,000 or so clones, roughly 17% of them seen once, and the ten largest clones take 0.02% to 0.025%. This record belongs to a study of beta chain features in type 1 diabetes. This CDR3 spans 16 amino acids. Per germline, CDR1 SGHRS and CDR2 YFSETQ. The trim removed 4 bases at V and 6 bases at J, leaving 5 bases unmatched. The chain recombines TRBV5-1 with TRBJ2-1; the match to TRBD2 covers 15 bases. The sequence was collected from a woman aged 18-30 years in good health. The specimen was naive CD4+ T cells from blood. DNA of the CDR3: TGCGCCAGCAGCCGGGGACTAGCGGGAGGTGGCAATGAGCAGTTCTTC. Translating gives CASSRGLAGGGNEQFF.